This TCR beta chain was identified in a study of blood T cells in healthy people across ages. Trimming took 1 base from V and 6 from J, leaving 13 bases between them. This CDR3 has 14 amino acids. CDR1 is SGHTA and CDR2 is FQGNSA in the germline V gene. Study-wide results and limits: The study lacked donor CMV status, which possibly confounded expanded clonotype changes.

Each donor gave about 9.3 milliliters of peripheral blood. There are a few counts of this clonotype. Its antigen is currently unknown. Next came a second PCR, run for about 6 to 12 cycles, which used a sample-barcoded 5' primer along with a J-beta primer mix. TCRdb reanalysed the 5' RACE reads using MiXCR and keeps one entry per CDR3 protein. This sample has 1.8 million or so distinct CDR3 sequences, with around 40% found just once. The chain links TRBV7-2 to TRBJ2-7; D uncertain. The sequencing input was blood. This receptor was identified in a human donor in good health. The CDR3 coding sequence is TGTGCCAGCAGCTTAGAGAGAATGGGATCCGAGCAGTACTTC. It specifies CASSLERMGSEQYF.